A single sample gave rise to the 11 T cell receptor beta chains below, sequenced in a study of blood T cell repertoires in COVID-19. Measured with immunoSEQ multiplex PCR; TCRdb has only the in-frame clones, and not every one. This sample carries some 380,000 clones, 70% to 90% of them seen once, and the ten largest clones take 1.3%. Sequencing input: PBMCs or T cells enriched from blood (not recorded which). The receptor source for this set is a man aged 25-45 years who had recovered from COVID-19.

The chain is built from TRBV5-6 and TRBJ1-5; D perhaps matches TRBD1 (6 bases). Trimming stripped 4 bases from V and 0 bases from J, with 11 bases between. The CDR3 extends over 15 amino acids. The V gene's germline CDR1 is SGHDT and CDR2 YYEEEE. The DNA of the CDR3 is TGTGCCAGCAGCCCTCAGGGACATAGCAATCAGCCCCAGCATTTT. This translates into CASSPQGHSNQPQHF.

This chain uses TRBV19 with TRBJ2-5; TRBD2 is a possible D gene (6 bases). Germline assignment: CDR1 LNHDA and CDR2 SQIVND (reference sequence). V gave up 3 bases and J gave up 6 bases, with 14 bases separating them. There are 14 residues in the CDR3. The CDR3 is CASSIGGGSQTQYF. CDR3 in DNA: TGTGCCAGTAGTATCGGGGGAGGCTCGCAGACCCAGTACTTC.

V and J are TRBV5-6 and TRBJ1-6; unclear D gene. Germline-derived CDR1 and CDR2 are SGHDT and YYEEEE. V shed 4 bases and J shed 0 bases, with 11 bases lying between them. This CDR3 is 16 amino acids long. In DNA, the CDR3 is TGTGCCAGCAGCGGAGAGACGAGCTCCTATAATTCACCCCTCCACTTT. Its translation: CASSGETSSYNSPLHF.

V gene TRBV9 combines with J gene TRBJ1-3; 7 positions match TRBD1. The ends lost 2 bases at V and 2 bases at J; junction bases unmatched: 7. Per the germline V gene, CDR1 is SGDLS and CDR2 is YYNGEE. The CDR3 contains 16 residues. CDR3 DNA sequence: TGTGCCAGCAGCGTTTCTAAGGGGGCAGCTGGAAACACCATATATTTT. This translates into CASSVSKGAAGNTIYF.

The table lists this clone with a count of one. V gene TRBV9 combines with J gene TRBJ2-2; TRBD1 is a possible D gene (6 bases). The CDR3 covers 14 residues. Deletions cut 3 bases from V and 5 bases from J, with 11 bases between. Germline CDR1 is SGDLS and CDR2 is YYNGEE. CDR3 amino acids: CASSDRTVTGELFF. CDR3 nucleotides: TGTGCCAGCAGCGACCGGACAGTGACCGGGGAGCTGTTTTTT.

This chain uses TRBV2 with TRBJ2-1; 10 nucleotides align to TRBD2. The CDR3 has 19 residues. Per germline, CDR1 SNHLY and CDR2 FYNNEI. V dropped 6 bases and J dropped 2; count of bases not matched to a gene: 16. The CDR3 loop is CASRDPFLLAGDTYNEQFF. CDR3 sequence (DNA): TGTGCCAGCAGGGACCCATTTCTTCTAGCGGGGGATACCTACAATGAGCAGTTCTTC.

The chain is built from TRBV7-8 and TRBJ2-3, with 7 bases matching TRBD2. The CDR3 loop spans 16 amino acids. Germline trimming cut 5 bases from V and 1 base from J; bases unmatched to any gene: 9. Germline CDR1 SGHVS, CDR2 FQNEAQ. The CDR3 spells CASSAIGRGGTDTQYF. As DNA, the CDR3 is TGTGCCAGCAGCGCAATAGGACGGGGGGGCACAGATACGCAGTATTTT.

The chain couples TRBV11-2 to TRBJ2-7; 7 bases are a match to TRBD2. Trimming cost V 4 bases and J 3 bases; bases outside gene matches: 6. CDR3 size: 14 residues. Germline CDR1 and CDR2: SGHAT and FQNNGV. The CDR3 sequence is CASSYGGGGYEQYF. The CDR3 DNA follows: TGTGCCAGCAGCTACGGCGGGGGTGGCTACGAGCAGTACTTC.

V and J are TRBV7-2 and TRBJ1-5; TRBD1 matches 12 bases. The CDR3 length is 16 residues. Trimming removed 1 base from V and 6 bases from J; junction bases left unmatched: 4. CDR1 SGHTA and CDR2 FQGNSA come from the germline V gene. Here the CDR3 DNA reads TGTGCCAGCAGCTTAGGGGACAGGGGGCTCGCTCAGCCCCAGCATTTT. This sequence encodes CASSLGDRGLAQPQHF.

This clone was seen a few times. The identical CDR3 is also encoded by other nucleotide sequences in the sample. The rearrangement links TRBV12-3 or TRBV12-4 to TRBJ1-1, with D possibly being TRBD1 (5 bases). The CDR3 spans 13 residues. Trimming took 3 bases from V and 5 from J, leaving 10 bases between them. The chain's CDR3 is CASSLGGGTEAFF. CDR3 coding DNA: TGTGCCAGCAGTTTGGGGGGAGGGACTGAAGCTTTCTTT.

V and J are TRBV5-1 and TRBJ1-2; possibly TRBD1 for D (6 bases). The germline V gene has CDR1 SGHRS and CDR2 YFSETQ. V was trimmed by 0 bases and J by 6 bases, leaving 9 bases between them. The CDR3 runs to 13 residues. The CDR3, as DNA: TGCGCCAGCAGCTTGGCGCCAGGGGATGGCTACACCTTC. Translating it yields CASSLAPGDGYTF. Based on the CDR3 plus reference TRBV5-1 and TRBJ1-2, the full variable domain is KAGVTQTPRYLIKTRGQQVTLSCSPISGHRSVSWYQQTPGQGLQFLFEYFSETQRNKGNFPGRFSGRQFSNSRSEMNVSTLELGDSALYLCASSLAPGDGYTFGSGTRLTVV.